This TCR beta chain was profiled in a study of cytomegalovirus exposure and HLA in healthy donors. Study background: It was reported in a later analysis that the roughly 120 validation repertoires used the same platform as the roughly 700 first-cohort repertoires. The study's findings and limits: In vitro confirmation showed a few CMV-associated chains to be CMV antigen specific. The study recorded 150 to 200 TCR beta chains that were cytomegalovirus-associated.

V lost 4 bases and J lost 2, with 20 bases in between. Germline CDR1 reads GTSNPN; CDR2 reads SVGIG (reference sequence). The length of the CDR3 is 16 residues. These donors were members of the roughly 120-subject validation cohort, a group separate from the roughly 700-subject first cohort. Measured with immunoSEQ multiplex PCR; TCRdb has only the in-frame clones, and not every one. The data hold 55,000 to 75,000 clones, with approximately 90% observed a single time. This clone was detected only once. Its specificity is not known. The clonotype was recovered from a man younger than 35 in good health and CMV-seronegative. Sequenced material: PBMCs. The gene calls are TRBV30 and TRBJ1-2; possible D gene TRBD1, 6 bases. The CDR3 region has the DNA TGTGCCTGGATTTGGGAACTCGGACAGCTGAACTATGGCTACACCTTC. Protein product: CAWIWELGQLNYGYTF.